The clone carrying this T cell receptor beta chain was found once. This specimen includes other DNA sequences encoding the same CDR3. These data are taken from a study of shared clonotypes between healthy human individuals. Overall study: The cohort had two women and a few men, ages 18 to 49.

Generated by immunoSEQ multiplex PCR, the TCRdb table keeps only in-frame clones and is missing some. The top ten clones hold more than 0.3% of a sample with roughly 600,000 clones, roughly 98% of them seen once. Germline V gene sequence: CDR1 SQVTM, CDR2 ANQGSEA. Trimming stripped 0 bases from V and 5 bases from J, with 7 bases between. The CDR3 length is 12 residues. CD45RO-negative, CCR7-selected cells formed the naive CD8 fraction, which excluded terminally differentiated effector memory CD45RA+ cells. This clonotype was sampled from a man aged 25 to 45 in good health. The chain carries TRBV29-1 and TRBJ1-2; D gene ambiguous. The sequenced sample was naive CD8+ T cells sorted from blood. The CDR3 coding sequence is TGCAGCGTTGAAGATCGATTGTATGGCTACACCTTC. Protein: CSVEDRLYGYTF.